A selection of T cell receptor beta chains follows, all from one sample in a study of shared clonotypes between healthy human individuals. TCRdb keeps only in-frame clones here, not all; method: immunoSEQ multiplex PCR. This sample has millions of clones, with about 92% found just once. The sequencing sample was made of naive CD4+ T cells sorted from blood. All receptors come from a man younger than 30 in good health. Both conserved end residues are part of each CDR3. Each record gives: clone size, J gene, V gene, D gene, CDR3 protein, CDR3 DNA. The D gene is left open where the match is weak. Size is stated for part of the rows, as once, few or many counts, or as a class when the clone is expanded.

>-|TRBJ2-7|TRBV10-3|-
CAISEGPATYEQYF
TGTGCCATCAGTGAGGGGCCGGCCACCTACGAGCAGTACTTC
>-|TRBJ2-3|TRBV9|TRBD2
CASSVAGGSLYTQYF
TGTGCCAGCAGCGTAGCGGGGGGGTCGTTGTATACGCAGTATTTT
>-|TRBJ1-1|TRBV7-9|TRBD1
CASSFGTGWDTEAFF
TGTGCCAGCAGCTTCGGGACAGGGTGGGACACTGAAGCTTTCTTT
>-|TRBJ1-1|TRBV7-2|-
CASSPGVGTEAFF
TGTGCCAGCAGCCCGGGGGTAGGAACTGAAGCTTTCTTT
>once|TRBJ2-2|TRBV10-2|-
CASSGGYTGELFF
TGCGCCAGCAGTGGGGGTTACACCGGGGAGCTGTTTTTT
>-|TRBJ1-6|TRBV7-9|-
CASSLGEGSPLHF
TGTGCCAGCAGCTTAGGCGAGGGTTCACCCCTCCACTTT
>-|TRBJ2-6|TRBV6-5|-
CARRGGCNVLTF
TGTGCCAGAAGGGGGGGGTGCAACGTCCTGACTTTC
>-|TRBJ2-2|TRBV19|-
CASSKAPDTGELFF
TGTGCCAGTAGCAAGGCCCCTGACACCGGGGAGCTGTTTTTT
>-|TRBJ2-7|TRBV9|TRBD1
CASSVGTGVYYEQYF
TGTGCCAGCAGCGTAGGTACAGGGGTTTACTACGAGCAGTACTTC
>few|TRBJ1-1|TRBV7-6|TRBD1
CASSPGQGLNTEAFF
TGTGCCAGCAGCCCGGGACAGGGGTTGAACACTGAAGCTTTCTTT
>-|TRBJ2-5|TRBV18|-
CASSPLTEVETQYF
TGTGCCAGCTCACCACTGACGGAGGTAGAGACCCAGTACTTC
>-|TRBJ2-3|TRBV7-2|TRBD2
CASSVTSGKGTDTQYF
TGTGCCAGCAGCGTGACTAGCGGGAAGGGGACAGATACGCAGTATTTT
>-|TRBJ1-1|TRBV28|-
CASKLESTEAFF
TGTGCCAGCAAACTAGAGAGCACTGAAGCTTTCTTT
>-|TRBJ2-2|TRBV28|TRBD1
CASSFVRTGVGELFF
TGTGCCAGCAGTTTCGTCCGGACAGGGGTTGGGGAGCTGTTTTTT
>-|TRBJ1-2|TRBV18|-
CASHDGSYGYTF
TGTGCCAGTCATGACGGGTCCTATGGCTACACCTTC
>few|TRBJ2-7|TRBV7-2|TRBD2
CASSPTSVMGYEQYF
TGTGCCAGCAGCCCGACTAGCGTGATGGGGTACGAGCAGTACTTC
>once|TRBJ2-7|TRBV7-2|TRBD1
CASSLAWSDRVGYEQYF
TGTGCCAGCAGCTTAGCTTGGTCTGACAGGGTAGGTTACGAGCAGTACTTC
>once|TRBJ2-7|TRBV28|-
CASSLTGYEQYF
TGTGCCAGCAGTTTGACAGGTTACGAGCAGTACTTC
>-|TRBJ1-6|TRBV27|-
CATKPGRNSPLHF
TGTGCCACGAAACCGGGAAGAAATTCACCCCTCCACTTT
>-|TRBJ2-7|TRBV28|TRBD2
CASSLVYPSGVEQYF
TGTGCCAGCAGTTTAGTCTACCCTAGCGGGGTCGAGCAGTACTTC
>-|TRBJ1-6|TRBV4-1|TRBD1
CASRRSEQGISYNSPLHF
TGCGCCAGCAGAAGAAGTGAACAGGGGATCTCCTATAATTCACCCCTCCACTTT
>-|TRBJ2-2|TRBV5-4|TRBD2
CASSSSGARNTGELFF
TGTGCCAGCAGCTCGAGCGGGGCCAGGAACACCGGGGAGCTGTTTTTT
>-|TRBJ2-7|TRBV10-1|-
CASSESSGRAWEQYF
TGCGCCAGCAGTGAGTCGTCAGGACGGGCGTGGGAGCAGTACTTC
>-|TRBJ2-7|TRBV5-8|-
CASSTGLSSQSYEQYF
TGTGCCAGCAGCACCGGCTTGTCATCCCAGTCTTACGAGCAGTACTTC
>-|TRBJ2-7|TRBV11-3|-
CASSRPPGYEQYF
TGTGCCAGCAGCCGCCCCCCTGGCTACGAGCAGTACTTC
>-|TRBJ1-4|TRBV6-4|-
CASIITRQSKNEKLFF
TGTGCCAGCATCATCACAAGGCAGTCAAAAAATGAAAAACTGTTTTTT
>-|TRBJ1-2|TRBV27|TRBD1
CASSLSHRGWGSGTFYGYTF
TGTGCCAGCAGTTTATCGCACAGGGGGTGGGGAAGTGGTACCTTCTATGGCTACACCTTC
>-|TRBJ2-7|TRBV4-3|TRBD1
CASSQGQALSPYEQYF
TGCGCCAGCAGCCAGGGACAGGCCCTCTCCCCCTACGAGCAGTACTTC
>-|TRBJ2-3|TRBV2|-
CASSEAGTSTDTQYF
TGTGCCAGCAGTGAAGCCGGAACTAGCACAGATACGCAGTATTTT
>-|TRBJ1-1|TRBV27|TRBD1
CASGARQGMNTEAFF
TGTGCCAGCGGAGCACGACAGGGAATGAACACTGAAGCTTTCTTT
>-|TRBJ1-6|TRBV5-1|TRBD1
CASSPGDRDNSPLHF
TGCGCCAGCAGCCCCGGAGACAGGGATAATTCACCCCTCCACTTT
>-|TRBJ2-3|TRBV7-2|-
CASSLAGGDTQYF
TGTGCCAGCAGCTTAGCGGGAGGAGATACGCAGTATTTT
>-|TRBJ2-7|TRBV7-3|-
CASSVGAGEQYF
TGTGCCAGCAGCGTAGGGGCAGGCGAGCAGTACTTC
>-|TRBJ1-4|TRBV18|-
CASSPLELQGNGVFF
TGTGCCAGCTCACCACTGGAGCTCCAAGGAAATGGGGTGTTTTTT
>once|TRBJ1-6|TRBV7-9|-
CASSSGTAYSPLHF
TGTGCCAGCAGCTCAGGGACGGCCTATTCACCCCTCCACTTT
>-|TRBJ1-3|TRBV18|-
CASSGPSGNTIYF
TGTGCCAGCTCAGGTCCCTCTGGAAACACCATATATTTT
>-|TRBJ1-1|TRBV7-6|-
CASSSASGWEAFF
TGTGCCAGCAGCTCTGCTTCGGGGTGGGAAGCTTTCTTT
>-|TRBJ2-2|TRBV29-1|-
CSVADTGELFF
TGCAGCGTCGCAGACACCGGGGAGCTGTTTTTT
>-|TRBJ1-4|TRBV2|-
CASSEGGGKLFF
TGTGCCAGCAGTGAGGGGGGAGGAAAACTGTTTTTT
>once|TRBJ1-4|TRBV5-1|-
CASSLEGGSREKLFF
TGCGCCAGCAGCTTGGAGGGGGGGAGTCGGGAAAAACTGTTTTTT
>-|TRBJ2-7|TRBV18|TRBD1
CASSPRAGGEQYF
TGTGCCAGCTCACCCCGCGCAGGGGGAGAGCAGTACTTC
>once|TRBJ2-1|TRBV6-4|TRBD2
CASSEDIAGGLNEQFF
TGTGCCAGCAGTGAAGACATAGCGGGAGGTTTAAATGAGCAGTTCTTC
>-|TRBJ1-4|TRBV7-9|-
CASSLKIYPGFGEKLFF
TGTGCCAGCAGCTTAAAAATTTATCCCGGATTTGGTGAAAAACTGTTTTTT
>-|TRBJ2-2|TRBV27|-
CASSITTIFLTRVLFF
TGTGCCAGCAGCATTACGACTATTTTCCTAACTCGGGTGCTGTTTTTT
>-|TRBJ2-1|TRBV7-2|-
CASSSARFYNEQFF
TGTGCCAGCAGCTCCGCGAGGTTCTACAATGAGCAGTTCTTC
>once|TRBJ2-3|TRBV6-5|TRBD2
CASSWTSGGTDTQYF
TGTGCCAGCAGTTGGACTAGCGGGGGCACAGATACGCAGTATTTT
>-|TRBJ1-6|TRBV5-1|TRBD1
CASSPGTANNSPLHF
TGCGCCAGCAGCCCAGGGACAGCCAATAATTCACCCCTCCACTTT
>-|TRBJ2-7|TRBV4-1|TRBD2
CASSQEASGGREQYF
TGCGCCAGCAGCCAAGAAGCAAGCGGGGGGCGCGAGCAGTACTTC
>-|TRBJ2-1|TRBV7-8|TRBD1
CASSSSGDRVYEQFF
TGTGCCAGCAGCTCCTCCGGGGACAGGGTATATGAGCAGTTCTTC
>-|TRBJ2-6|TRBV2|-
CASRVGNSGANVLTF
TGTGCCAGCAGGGTCGGAAACTCTGGGGCCAACGTCCTGACTTTC